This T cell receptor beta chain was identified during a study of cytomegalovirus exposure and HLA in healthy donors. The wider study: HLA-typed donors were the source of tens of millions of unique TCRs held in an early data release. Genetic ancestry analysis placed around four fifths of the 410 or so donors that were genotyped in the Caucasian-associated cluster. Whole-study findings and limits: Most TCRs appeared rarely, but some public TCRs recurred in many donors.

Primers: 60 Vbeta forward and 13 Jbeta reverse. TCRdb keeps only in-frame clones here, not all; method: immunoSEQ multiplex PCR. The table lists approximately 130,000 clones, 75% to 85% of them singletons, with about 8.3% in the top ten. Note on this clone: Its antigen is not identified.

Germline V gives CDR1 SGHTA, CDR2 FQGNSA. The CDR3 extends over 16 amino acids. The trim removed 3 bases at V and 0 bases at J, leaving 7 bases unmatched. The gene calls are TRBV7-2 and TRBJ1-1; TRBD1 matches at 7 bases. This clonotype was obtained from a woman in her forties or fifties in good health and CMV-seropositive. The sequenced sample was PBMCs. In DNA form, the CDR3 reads TGTGCCAGCAGCTTCGGGACAGTGGTATTGAACACTGAAGCTTTCTTT. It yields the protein CASSFGTVVLNTEAFF.